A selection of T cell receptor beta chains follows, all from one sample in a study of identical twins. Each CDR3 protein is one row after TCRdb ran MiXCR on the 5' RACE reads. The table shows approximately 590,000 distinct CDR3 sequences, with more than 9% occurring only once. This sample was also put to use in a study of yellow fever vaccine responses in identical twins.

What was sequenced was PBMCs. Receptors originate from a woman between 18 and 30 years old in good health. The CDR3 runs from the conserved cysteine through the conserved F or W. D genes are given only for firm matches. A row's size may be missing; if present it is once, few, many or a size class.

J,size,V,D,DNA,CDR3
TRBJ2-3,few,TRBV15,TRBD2,TGTGCCACCAGCAGGGCTCAAGCGGGAGGCACAGATACGCAGTATTTT,CATSRAQAGGTDTQYF
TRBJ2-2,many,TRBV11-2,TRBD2,TGTGCCAGCAGCTTGACTAGCGGGTCGAACACCGGGGAGCTGTTTTTT,CASSLTSGSNTGELFF
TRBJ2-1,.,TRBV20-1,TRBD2,TGCAGTGCTAGACCCTCCCAAAAGGGACTAGCGGGGGGAACCTACAATGAGCAGTTCTTC,CSARPSQKGLAGGTYNEQFF
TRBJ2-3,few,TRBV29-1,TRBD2,TGCAGCGTTGGGACTGCAGCGGGAGCGGATACGCAGTGTTTT,CSVGTAAGADTQCF
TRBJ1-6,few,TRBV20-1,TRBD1,TGCAGTGCTACAAGTAGGGGACAGGGCCGGATCTATAATTCACCCCTCCACTTT,CSATSRGQGRIYNSPLHF
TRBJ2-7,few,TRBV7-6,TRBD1,TGTGCCAGCAGCTTAGGGACAGGGTATATGGACGAGCAGTACTTC,CASSLGTGYMDEQYF
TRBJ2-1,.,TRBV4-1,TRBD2,TGCGCCAGCAGCCATCTAGCGGGAGGGCCTAGGCAGTTCTTC,CASSHLAGGPRQFF
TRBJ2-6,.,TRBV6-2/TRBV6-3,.,TGTGCCAGCAGTTACTCGAGAGGGGACACCCCCTTCTCTGGGGCCAACGTCCTGACTTTC,CASSYSRGDTPFSGANVLTF
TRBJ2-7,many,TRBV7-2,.,TGTGCCAGCAGCTTAGCGGTCGGAAGCTCCTACGAGCAGTACTTC,CASSLAVGSSYEQYF
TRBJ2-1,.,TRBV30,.,TGTGCCTGGAAACGGCAAGGGTGGTATGAGCAGTTCTTC,CAWKRQGWYEQFF
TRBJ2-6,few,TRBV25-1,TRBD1,TGTGCCAGCAGTGAATATGGGACAGGGGTCGGCGGGGCCAACGTCCTGACTTTC,CASSEYGTGVGGANVLTF
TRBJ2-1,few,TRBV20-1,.,TGCAGTGCTAGAGATGCCCCCGGAGTCGGGCAGTTCTTC,CSARDAPGVGQFF
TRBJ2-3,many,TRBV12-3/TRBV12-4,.,TGTGCCAGCAGGAGGCGGGACACAGATACGCAGTATTTT,CASRRRDTDTQYF
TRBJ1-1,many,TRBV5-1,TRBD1,TGCGCCAGCAACCAGGGGGTGAACACTGAAGCTTTCTTT,CASNQGVNTEAFF
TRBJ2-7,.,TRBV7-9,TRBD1,TGTGCCAGCAGCTCTCCGGGACAGGGATCCCACGAGCAGTACTTC,CASSSPGQGSHEQYF
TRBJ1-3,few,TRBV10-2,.,TGCGCCAGCCAAGCTTCGGGGGTTGGAAACACCATATATTTT,CASQASGVGNTIYF
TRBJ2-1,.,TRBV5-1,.,TGCGCCAGCAGCTTGGAAGGCAGACACAATGAGCAGTTCTTC,CASSLEGRHNEQFF
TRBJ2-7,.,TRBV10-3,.,TGTGCCATCAGTGACCGGGACCGGACCTACGAGCAGTACTTC,CAISDRDRTYEQYF
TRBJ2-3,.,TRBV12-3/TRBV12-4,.,TGTGCCAGCAGCCCCTCGGGACGATATACGCAGTATTTT,CASSPSGRYTQYF
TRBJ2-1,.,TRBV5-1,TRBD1,TGCGCCAGCAGCTTCCGGGACAGTTACCGGCCGGAGCAGTTCTTC,CASSFRDSYRPEQFF
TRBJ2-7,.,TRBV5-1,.,TGCGCCAGCAGCTCCCTTACAGGGAACCCTTTGTACTTC,CASSSLTGNPLYF
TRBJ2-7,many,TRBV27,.,TGTGCCAGCAGTTGGGGACCTGTCTACGAGCAGTACTTC,CASSWGPVYEQYF
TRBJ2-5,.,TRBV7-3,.,TGTGCCAGCAGCCTCCTGACTGGAGAGACCCAGTACTTC,CASSLLTGETQYF
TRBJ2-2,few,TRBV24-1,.,TGTGCCACCAGTGATTTGTTTCGAACAGGGTCATCCGGGGAGCTGTTTTTT,CATSDLFRTGSSGELFF
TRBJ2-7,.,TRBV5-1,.,TGCGCCAGCAGCTTGGCGGGGGACAGCGCTGCCGAGCAGTACTTC,CASSLAGDSAAEQYF
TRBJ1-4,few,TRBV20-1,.,TGCAGTGCTAGCCCCAGCGGCACTAATGAAAAACTGTTTTTT,CSASPSGTNEKLFF
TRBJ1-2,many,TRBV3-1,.,TGTGCCAGCAGCCAGGCGGGCCGAGACTATGGCTACACCTTC,CASSQAGRDYGYTF
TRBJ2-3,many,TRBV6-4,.,TGTGCCAGCAGTGGGGGGGTCACAGATACGCAGTATTTT,CASSGGVTDTQYF
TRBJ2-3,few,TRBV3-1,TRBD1,TGTGCCAGCAGCCAAGTGGACAGGGGAGATACGCAGTATTTT,CASSQVDRGDTQYF